This entry features one T cell receptor beta chain sequence. Antigen specificity is unknown. Patients who had autoimmune disease history or got systemic immunosuppression were left out. The data originate from a study of OX40 agonist ivuxolimab in advanced cancers. Broader study findings: At 0.1 to 3.0 mg/kg and by week 6, clonal expansion occurred in CD4+ and CD8+ blood T cells.

The CDR3 length is 13 residues. V lost 0 bases to trimming and J lost 7 bases, with 10 bases between them. The germline CDR1 and CDR2 sequences are SGHNT and YYREEE (reference sequence). TCRdb's table, derived via immunoSEQ multiplex PCR, lists solely in-frame clones and lacks some. The table includes 90,000 or so clones, 85% to 90% detected once. This TCR was sampled from an adult with an advanced solid tumor such as melanoma, head and neck, liver or kidney cancer. This sequence joins TRBV5-4 and TRBJ1-2, with a weak D call TRBD1 (5 bases). The starting material was CD4+ or CD8+ T cells sorted from blood, obtained in a trial of the OX40 agonist ivuxolimab. CDR3 DNA sequence: TGTGCCAGCAGCTTGGCCAGGGAGCGTGGCTACACCTTC. Translation gives CASSLARERGYTF.